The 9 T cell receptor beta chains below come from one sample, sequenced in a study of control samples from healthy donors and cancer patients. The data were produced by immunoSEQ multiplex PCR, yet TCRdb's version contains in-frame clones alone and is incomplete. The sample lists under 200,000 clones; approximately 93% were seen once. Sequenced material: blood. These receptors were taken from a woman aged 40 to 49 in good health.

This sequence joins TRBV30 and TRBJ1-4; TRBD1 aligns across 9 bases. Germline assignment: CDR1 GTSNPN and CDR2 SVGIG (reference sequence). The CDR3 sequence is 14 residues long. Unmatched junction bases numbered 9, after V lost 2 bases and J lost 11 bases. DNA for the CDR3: TGTGCCTGGAGTCCGGGACAGGGTGTGGATAAACTGTTTTTT. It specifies CAWSPGQGVDKLFF.

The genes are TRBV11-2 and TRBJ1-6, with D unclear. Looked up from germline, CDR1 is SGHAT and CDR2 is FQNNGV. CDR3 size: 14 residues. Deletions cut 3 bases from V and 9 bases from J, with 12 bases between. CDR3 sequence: CASSLGIDGSPLHF. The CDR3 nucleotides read TGTGCCAGCAGCTTGGGGATCGATGGTTCACCCCTCCACTTT.

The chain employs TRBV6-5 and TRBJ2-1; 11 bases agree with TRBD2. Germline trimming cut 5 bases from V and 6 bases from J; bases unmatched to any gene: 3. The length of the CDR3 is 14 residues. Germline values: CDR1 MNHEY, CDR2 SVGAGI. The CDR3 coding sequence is TGTGCCAGCAGTAAGGGACTAGCGGCCAATGAGCAGTTCTTC. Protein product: CASSKGLAANEQFF.

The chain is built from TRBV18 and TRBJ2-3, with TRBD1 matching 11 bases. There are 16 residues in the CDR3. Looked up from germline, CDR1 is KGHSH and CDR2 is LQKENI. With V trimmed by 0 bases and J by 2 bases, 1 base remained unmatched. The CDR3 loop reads CASSPPGQGVTDTQYF. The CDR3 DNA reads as TGTGCCAGCTCACCACCGGGACAGGGGGTCACAGATACGCAGTATTTT. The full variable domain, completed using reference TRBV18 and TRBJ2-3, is NAGVMQNPRHLVRRRGQEARLRCSPMKGHSHVYWYRQLPEEGLKFMVYLQKENIIDESGMPKERFSAEFPKEGPSILRIQQVVRGDSAAYFCASSPPGQGVTDTQYFGPGTRLTVL.

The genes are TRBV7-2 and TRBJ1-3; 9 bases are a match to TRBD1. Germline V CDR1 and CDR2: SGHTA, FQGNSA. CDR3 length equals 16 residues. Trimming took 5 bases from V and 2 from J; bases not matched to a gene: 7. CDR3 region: CASSTRRTGAGNTIYF. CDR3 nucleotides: TGTGCCAGCAGCACCCGTCGGACAGGGGCTGGAAACACCATATATTTT.

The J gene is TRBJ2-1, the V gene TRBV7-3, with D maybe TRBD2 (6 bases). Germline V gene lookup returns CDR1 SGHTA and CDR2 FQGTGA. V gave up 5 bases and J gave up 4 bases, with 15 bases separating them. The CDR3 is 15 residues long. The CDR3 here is CASSPTNGGYNEQFF. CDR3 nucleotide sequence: TGTGCCAGCAGCCCAACGAACGGGGGATACAATGAGCAGTTCTTC. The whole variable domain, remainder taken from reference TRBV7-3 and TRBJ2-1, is GAGVSQTPSNKVTEKGKYVELRCDPISGHTALYWYRQSLGQGPEFLIYFQGTGAADDSGLPNDRFFAVRPEGSVSTLKIQRTERGDSAVYLCASSPTNGGYNEQFFGPGTRLTVL.

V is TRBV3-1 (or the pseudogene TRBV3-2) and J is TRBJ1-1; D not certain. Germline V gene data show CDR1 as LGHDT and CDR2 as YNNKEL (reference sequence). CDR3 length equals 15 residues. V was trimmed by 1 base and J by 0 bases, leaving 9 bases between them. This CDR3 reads CASSQVSRVNTEAFF. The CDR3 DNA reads TGTGCCAGCAGCCAAGTATCCAGAGTGAACACTGAAGCTTTCTTT.

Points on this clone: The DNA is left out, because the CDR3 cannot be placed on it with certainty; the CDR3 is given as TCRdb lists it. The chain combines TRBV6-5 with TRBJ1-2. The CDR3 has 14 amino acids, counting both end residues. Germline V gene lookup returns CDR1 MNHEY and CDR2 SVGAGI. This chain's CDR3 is CASSTSDQSYGYTF.

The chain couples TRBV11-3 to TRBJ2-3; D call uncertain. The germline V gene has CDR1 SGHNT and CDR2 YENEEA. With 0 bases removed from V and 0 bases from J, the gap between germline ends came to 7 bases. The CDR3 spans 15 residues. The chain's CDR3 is CASSLDPSSTDTQYF. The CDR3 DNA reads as TGTGCCAGCAGCTTAGACCCCTCGAGCACAGATACGCAGTATTTT.